This TCR beta chain was found in a study of T cells in Graves' hyperthyroidism and ophthalmopathy. At least ten counts were recorded for this clonotype. What it recognizes is unknown. This CDR3 is built from 16 residues. Looked up from germline, CDR1 is GTSNPN and CDR2 is SVGIG (reference sequence). V shed 3 bases and J shed 3 bases, with 18 bases lying between them. Overall study results and limits: Most thyroid-expanded clonotypes above 0.001 were also found in blood.

RNA transcripts provided the source from which TCR beta CDR3 regions were amplified. HTBI primers were the set used in a first-round RT-PCR of the TCR CDR3. One entry per CDR3 protein, called by TCRdb with MiXCR from the multiplex PCR reads. The data hold around 400,000 distinct CDR3 sequences, with 15% to 19% observed a single time. The chain joins TRBV30 to TRBJ1-5; no clear D gene. The sample comprised blood. This clonotype originated in a woman aged 18-35 years with Graves' hyperthyroidism that later progressed to Graves' ophthalmopathy. The CDR3 is CAWSVQPTRFNQPQHF. As DNA, the CDR3 is TGTGCCTGGAGCGTACAGCCCACCCGCTTCAATCAGCCCCAGCATTTT.